The sequence of this T cell receptor (beta chain) was determined in a study of vaccination effects on CD4 cells after COVID-19. On the study more broadly: Prior to sequencing, the ViraFEST assay stimulated PBMC with viral peptide pools, which expanded the antigen-specific CD4+ T cells. Every well housed two million PBMC, which grew in culture alongside around 9.9 IU/ml IL-2 and roughly 9.9 ug/ml peptides.

Following a roughly 10-day culture, CD4+ T cells were purified. Negative nucleocapsid antibody tests before and after vaccination confirmed no previous SARS-CoV-2 infection. Comments on this clone: Antigen unknown.

Study-wide results and caveats: Healthy vaccinees' vaccine-induced clones included only 1 of 255 that recognized common cold coronaviruses.

The protocol was immunoSEQ multiplex PCR, while the TCRdb copy is restricted to in-frame clones and leaves out a portion. Of tens of thousands of clones listed, roughly 74% are singletons. This CDR3 comprises 17 residues. The clonotype was recovered from a human donor who received a COVID-19 vaccine. Here the sequenced sample was CD4+ T cells from PBMCs cultured without peptide, taken before COVID-19 vaccination. The rearrangement joins TRBV21-1 to TRBJ2-3; the DNA was not used to check the table's D call, TRBD2. TRBV21-1 is reported as a pseudogene. CDR3 residues: CASSKLAGRRFTDTQYF. The DNA of the CDR3 is TGTGCCAGCAGCAAGCTAGCGGGCAGAAGGTTCACAGATACGCAGTATTTT.